This TCR beta chain was profiled in a study of cytomegalovirus exposure and HLA in healthy donors. Only in-frame clones appear in the TCRdb table, and some are missing; sequencing was by immunoSEQ multiplex PCR. The data show fewer than 65,000 clones, with 85% to 90% seen just once and about 16% held by the top ten. The length of the CDR3 is 16 residues. Looked up from germline, CDR1 is SNHLY and CDR2 is FYNNEI. Trimming took off 5 bases at V and 0 bases at J, with 17 bases between the two ends. This clone was observed a handful of times. No antigen is known for it. General study points: CMV antigen specificity was confirmed in vitro for three CMV-associated chains.

Sample: PBMCs. The sequence came from a woman aged 18 to 35 in good health and CMV-seronegative. The chain recombines TRBV2 with TRBJ2-7; TRBD2 is a possible D gene (6 bases). The CDR3 reads CASSPGTFPDSYEQYF. The CDR3 DNA reads TGTGCCAGCAGTCCCGGGACTTTTCCGGACTCCTACGAGCAGTACTTC.